The 15 T cell receptor beta chains below were found in one sample sequenced in a study of T-cell memory formation after mild COVID-19. TCRdb recomputed calls from the 5' RACE reads with MiXCR, one row per CDR3 protein. Of about 340,000 distinct CDR3 sequences in the sample, under 15% were seen once. The source material was PBMCs or a T cell subset sorted from them (not recorded which). All receptors derive from a man younger than 35 who had mild COVID-19 (a few samples of this study predate the infection). Cell type and time point are not known.

This chain links TRBV5-1 with TRBJ2-2; TRBD1 or TRBD2 may be the D gene (5 bases each). CDR1 SGHRS and CDR2 YFSETQ come from the germline V gene. Between the trimmed V and J ends, which lost 4 bases and 3 bases, there was a span of 13 bases. There are 15 residues in the CDR3. The CDR3, as DNA: TGCGCCAGCAGCAAGTCCCTGGGGGACACCGGGGAGCTGTTTTTT. This translates into CASSKSLGDTGELFF.

This clonotype was recorded at least ten times. V usage is TRBV5-1 and J usage is TRBJ2-7; perhaps TRBD1 as D (6 bases). Trimming shortened V by 8 bases and J by 2 bases, and 23 bases separated the two germline ends. The germline CDR1 and CDR2 sequences are SGHRS and YFSETQ. The CDR3 runs 16 residues. The CDR3 nucleotides read TGCGCCAGTCAGCAGGGGTCAGGCCGATTCGCCTACGAGCAGTACTTC. It specifies CASQQGSGRFAYEQYF.

This chain joins TRBV6-6 and TRBJ2-7; 9 nucleotides line up with TRBD1. V was pared by 0 bases and J by 3 bases, with 6 bases of the junction left unmatched. Germline CDR1 is MNHNY and CDR2 is SVGAGI (reference sequence). This CDR3 comprises 16 residues. The CDR3 nucleotides read TGTGCCAGCAGTTACTCTTGGGACAGGGACTACTACGAGCAGTACTTC. It translates to CASSYSWDRDYYEQYF.

This clonotype was seen a handful of times. The junction departs from germline at one end; a sequencing error may be responsible. The chain recombines TRBV5-1 with TRBJ2-1, with a possible D match to TRBD2 (6 bases). This CDR3 region has 14 residues. Germline V gives CDR1 SGHRS, CDR2 YFSETQ. The chain's CDR3 is CASSPGLGRNERFF. The CDR3 nucleotides are TGCGCCAGCAGCCCGGGACTGGGGAGGAATGAGCGGTTCTTC. The complete variable domain, with remaining parts taken from reference TRBV5-1 and TRBJ2-1, reads KAGVTQTPRYLIKTRGQQVTLSCSPISGHRSVSWYQQTPGQGLQFLFEYFSETQRNKGNFPGRFSGRQFSNSRSEMNVSTLELGDSALYLCASSPGLGRNERFFGPGTRLTVL.

This clonotype has just a few counts. This rearrangement joins TRBV10-3 to TRBJ2-5, with 8 bases that match TRBD1. Looked up from germline, CDR1 is ENHRY and CDR2 is SYGVKD. The CDR3 is 15 residues long. The V gene end was trimmed by 3 bases and the J gene end by 7 bases; junction bases not matched to a gene: 10. CDR3 amino acids: CAISDRGQTPWTQYF. The CDR3 DNA reads as TGTGCCATCAGTGACAGGGGGCAGACCCCATGGACCCAGTACTTC.

A few counts support this clonotype. The chain has TRBV20-1 and TRBJ2-1, with D possibly being TRBD2 (7 bases). The CDR3 sequence is 15 residues long. Germline V CDR1 and CDR2: DFQATT, SNEGSKA (reference sequence). V was shortened by 2 bases and J by 3 bases, with 14 bases between the two germline ends. This CDR3 reads CSARSRGAGYNEQFF. CDR3 DNA: TGCAGTGCTAGATCCCGGGGGGCCGGCTACAATGAGCAGTTCTTC.

This clonotype appeared a few times. This sequence joins TRBV20-1 and TRBJ1-2; TRBD1 might be the D (5 bases). Trimming shortened V by 7 bases and J by 2 bases, and 17 bases separated the two germline ends. The germline CDR1 and CDR2 sequences are DFQATT and SNEGSKA (reference sequence). The CDR3 spans 14 residues. CDR3 sequence (DNA): TGCAGTGTCCCGGTCGGGACGGTGAACTATGGCTACACCTTC. Translating gives CSVPVGTVNYGYTF.

This clonotype showed up just a few times. J is TRBJ2-2 and V is TRBV28, with D perhaps TRBD2 (5 bases). This CDR3 is built from 15 residues. Looked up from germline, CDR1 is MDHEN and CDR2 is SYDVKM. V was trimmed by 4 bases and J by 4 bases, leaving 13 bases between them. CDR3 sequence reads: CASSSPDWATGELFF. CDR3 coding DNA: TGTGCCAGCAGTTCTCCGGACTGGGCCACCGGGGAGCTGTTTTTT.

This clonotype was picked up many times. The chain links TRBV12-3 or TRBV12-4 to TRBJ2-3, with TRBD1 as a possible D gene (7 bases). The CDR3 length is 12 residues. V was cut by 4 bases and J by 9 bases, with 11 bases left in between. CDR3 sequence (DNA): TGTGCCAGCAGTTCCCAGGGGGGAACGCAGTATTTT. It encodes CASSSQGGTQYF.

J is TRBJ2-3 and V is TRBV9; D call uncertain. The ends were cut back, 0 bases at V and 5 bases at J, with 4 bases in the middle. CDR1 is SGDLS and CDR2 is YYNGEE in the germline V gene. The CDR3 consists of 12 residues. As DNA, the CDR3 is TGTGCCAGCAGCGTAGTCGGAGATACGCAGTATTTT. It is translated as CASSVVGDTQYF. Based on the CDR3 plus reference TRBV9 and TRBJ2-3, the full variable domain is DSGVTQTPKHLITATGQRVTLRCSPRSGDLSVYWYQQSLDQGLQFLIQYYNGEERAKGNILERFSAQQFPDLHSELNLSSLELGDSALYFCASSVVGDTQYFGPGTRLTVL.

The chain recombines TRBV4-3 with TRBJ2-7; TRBD1 agrees at 8 bases. This CDR3 is 15 amino acids long. Germline values: CDR1 LGHNA, CDR2 YSLEER. V shed 5 bases, J shed 7 bases, and the junction held 13 bases outside the gene matches. In DNA form, the CDR3 reads TGCGCCAGCAGCTCCTCCCGGACAGGGTCCAAAGAGCAGTACTTC. This sequence encodes CASSSSRTGSKEQYF.

This clonotype was detected only a few times. At one boundary the junction diverges from the germline segment, which might be a read error. This chain links TRBV28 with TRBJ1-1; D unresolved. There are 14 residues in the CDR3. Germline CDR1 is MDHEN and CDR2 is SYDVKM. Written as DNA, the CDR3 is TGTGCCAGCAGGCCCCTGATGGGGAACAATGAAGCTTTCTTT. Encoded protein: CASRPLMGNNEAFF. The full variable domain, its missing parts supplied by reference TRBV28 and TRBJ1-1, is DVKVTQSSRYLVKRTGEKVFLECVQDMDHENMFWYRQDPGLGLRLIYFSYDVKMKEKGDIPEGYSVSREKKERFSLILESASTNQTSMYLCASRPLMGNNEAFFGQGTRLTVV.

This clonotype was counted at least ten times. J is TRBJ2-2 and V is TRBV5-1; weak D call: TRBD2 (7 bases). V was clipped by 8 bases and J by 0 bases, with 17 bases between them. Germline V gene lookup returns CDR1 SGHRS and CDR2 YFSETQ. The CDR3 has 16 amino acids. In nucleotides, the CDR3 is TGCGCCAGTCATCCGCGGGGGCAGGCGAACACCGGGGAGCTGTTTTTT. It is translated as CASHPRGQANTGELFF.

This clonotype has just a few counts. The chain employs TRBV7-6 and TRBJ2-7, with 7 bases fitting TRBD1. The CDR3 is 17 residues long. Germline CDR1 is SGHVS and CDR2 is FNYEAQ. V was pared by 1 base and J by 0 bases, with 9 bases of the junction left unmatched. The CDR3 spells CASSLGGTELSSYEQYV. The CDR3 DNA follows: TGTGCCAGCAGCTTAGGGGGGACAGAACTCAGCTCCTACGAGCAGTACGTC.

This sequence joins TRBV7-9 and TRBJ2-7; D remains unclear. V gave up 4 bases and J gave up 3 bases, with 7 bases separating them. CDR1 SEHNR and CDR2 FQNEAQ come from the germline V gene (reference sequence). The CDR3 loop spans 12 amino acids. The CDR3 bases are TGTGCCAGCAGCTCAGCCCTCTACGAGCAGTACGTC. It encodes CASSSALYEQYV.